This record covers a single TCR beta chain. Its antigen has not been determined. No much larger clonotype is one base removed from it; base qualities were not supplied. In Seattle, one collaborating source enrolled patients while the infection was active and tracked those patients longitudinally over the course of disease. Each collaborating institution followed its own protocols to collect whole blood in K2EDTA tubes. For TCRbeta analysis, collaborators shipped samples as frozen whole blood, isolated PBMCs, or DNA extracted from either of those sample types. Between the V and J ends, shortened by 0 bases and 4 bases respectively, the junction contains 9 bases. The CDR3 has 14 amino acids, counting the end cysteine and phenylalanine. The CDR3 DNA has 42 bases and is translated from base 1. The germline V gene sets CDR1 to MNHNS and CDR2 to SASEGT. This record belongs to a study of blood T cell repertoires in COVID-19 (dated by TCRdb to 2020 to 2021). About the full investigation: The collaborator samples originated in the United States, Italy and Spain and spanned the acute and convalescent phases of COVID-19. Nearly every sample came with metadata listing a de-identified subject ID, COVID-19 status, age in years and sex. The samples were drawn from the first 160 participants of the ongoing ImmuneRACE study and from 950 to 1,500 subjects provided by 6 global collaborators. HLA class I and class II types, where available, came from metadata supplied by the sample provider rather than from assay-based typing. The material from the prospective study consisted of cDNA or gDNA derived from T cells, B-cell-depleted T cells, or PBMCs. The repertoires were released in a freely available public database meant as a resource for research on the immune response to SARS-CoV-2. Subjects who had been exposed to COVID-19, were actively infected with it, or had recovered from it provided the deeply sampled blood TCRbeta repertoires that made up the dataset. On the study overall, not on this receptor specifically: Clinical and demographic metadata were provided uncurated, with the amount varying by source and participant.

TCRbeta CDR3 regions were amplified from genomic DNA using the immunoSEQ Assay, a bias-controlled multiplex PCR. The source study handled its data this way. Within the assay, amplification of reference gene primers was used to estimate how many nucleated cells each sample contained. To quantify the absolute abundance of each unique TCRbeta CDR3 rearrangement, sequence reads were collapsed and filtered. Productive Simpson clonality was computed per sample as the square root of Simpson's diversity index over productive rearrangements. In TCRdb, the immuneACCESS table is reduced to in-frame sequences with V and J assigned. These tables do not hold every clone; where another copy was compared, an unresolved V gene accounts for under half, and the others remain unexplained. For V, J and clone size, that table is used; D and trimming come from the DNA. A total of some 290,000 clones appear in this sample, 90% of them only once. Under 1.1% of the sample is in the top ten clones.

The sequence links TRBV6-1 to TRBJ1-1; no confident D gene assignment can be made. This sequence was found in a woman aged 40-49 years with COVID-19, enrolled during active disease. The sample was peripheral blood. The CDR3 protein sequence reads: CASSEAPEGTEAFF. The sequence in DNA is TGTGCCAGCAGTGAAGCCCCCGAGGGCACTGAAGCTTTCTTT.